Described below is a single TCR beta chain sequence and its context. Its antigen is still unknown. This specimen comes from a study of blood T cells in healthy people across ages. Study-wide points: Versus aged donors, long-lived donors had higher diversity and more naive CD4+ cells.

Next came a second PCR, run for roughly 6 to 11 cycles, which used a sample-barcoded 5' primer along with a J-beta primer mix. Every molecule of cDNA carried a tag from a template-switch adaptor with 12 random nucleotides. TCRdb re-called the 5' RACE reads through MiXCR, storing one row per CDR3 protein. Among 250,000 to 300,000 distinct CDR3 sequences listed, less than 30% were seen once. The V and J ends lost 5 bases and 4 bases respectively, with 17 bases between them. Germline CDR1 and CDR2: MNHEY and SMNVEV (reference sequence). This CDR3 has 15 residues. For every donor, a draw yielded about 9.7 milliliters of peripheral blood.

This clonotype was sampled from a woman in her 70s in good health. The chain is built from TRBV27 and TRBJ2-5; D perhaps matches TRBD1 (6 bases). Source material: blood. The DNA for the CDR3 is TGTGCCAGCAGTACTCTGACAGGTGGAGGAGAGACCCAGTACTTC. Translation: CASSTLTGGGETQYF.